The next 30 T cell receptor beta chains were all read from a single sample in a study of cytomegalovirus exposure and HLA in healthy donors. It was with 60 Vbeta and 13 Jbeta primers that the PCR ran. Libraries were prepared by immunoSEQ multiplex PCR; TCRdb keeps only in-frame clonotypes and omits some of them. The sample lists 150,000 to 200,000 clones, approximately 82% occurring once. Sample: PBMCs. These receptors all stem from a male donor in good health and CMV-seropositive.

The CDR3 loop is CASSLLSDQPQHF. The CDR3 DNA follows: TGTGCCAGCAGCTTATTGTCGGATCAGCCCCAGCATTTT. V and J are TRBV7-9 and TRBJ1-5; D gene uncertain. Germline lookup yields CDR1 SEHNR and CDR2 FQNEAQ (reference sequence). V was shortened by 2 bases and J by 5 bases, with 7 bases between the two germline ends. The CDR3 extends over 13 amino acids.

This sequence joins TRBV9 and TRBJ2-3; 11 bases agree with TRBD2. The V and J ends lost 6 bases and 4 bases, in that order; junction bases with no gene match: 1. Germline assignment: CDR1 SGDLS and CDR2 YYNGEE. The CDR3 runs 13 residues. The CDR3 loop reads CASTSGGSDTQYF. The CDR3 DNA reads TGTGCCAGCACTAGCGGGGGGTCAGATACGCAGTATTTT. The whole variable domain, remainder taken from reference TRBV9 and TRBJ2-3, is DSGVTQTPKHLITATGQRVTLRCSPRSGDLSVYWYQQSLDQGLQFLIQYYNGEERAKGNILERFSAQQFPDLHSELNLSSLELGDSALYFCASTSGGSDTQYFGPGTRLTVL.

The chain has TRBV5-1 and TRBJ2-7; TRBD1 matches at 8 bases. In germline, CDR1 is SGHRS, CDR2 YFSETQ. The CDR3 spans 15 residues. The V segment lost 0 bases and the J segment 5 bases; nucleotides outside the gene matches: 7. Here the CDR3 reads CASSLGQGARDEQYF. The CDR3 DNA reads as TGCGCCAGCAGCTTGGGGCAGGGGGCTAGGGACGAGCAGTACTTC. The whole variable domain, remainder taken from reference TRBV5-1 and TRBJ2-7, is KAGVTQTPRYLIKTRGQQVTLSCSPISGHRSVSWYQQTPGQGLQFLFEYFSETQRNKGNFPGRFSGRQFSNSRSEMNVSTLELGDSALYLCASSLGQGARDEQYFGPGTRLTVT.

The CDR3 nucleotides read TGTGCCAGCAGTTTTGGTAGCGGTTCCTACAATGAGCAGTTCTTC. This sequence encodes CASSFGSGSYNEQFF. The genes are TRBV27 and TRBJ2-1, with a weak D call TRBD2 (6 bases). The ends were cut back, 3 bases at V and 1 base at J, with 10 bases in the middle. Germline loops: CDR1 MNHEY, CDR2 SMNVEV (reference sequence). The CDR3 runs to 15 residues.

The genes are TRBV7-9 and TRBJ1-5; D not resolved. The germline CDR1 and CDR2 sequences are SEHNR and FQNEAQ (reference sequence). Between the trimmed V and J ends, which lost 1 base and 7 bases, there was a span of 14 bases. The CDR3 length is 15 residues. The CDR3 DNA reads as TGTGCCAGCAGCTTAGGGGGTGGGAGTGAGCAGCCCCAGCATTTT. Translated, it gives CASSLGGGSEQPQHF. The whole variable domain, filled in from reference TRBV7-9 and TRBJ1-5, reads DTGVSQNPRHKITKRGQNVTFRCDPISEHNRLYWYRQTLGQGPEFLTYFQNEAQLEKSRLLSDRFSAERPKGSFSTLEIQRTEQGDSAMYLCASSLGGGSEQPQHFGDGTRLSIL.

The chain combines TRBV29-1 with TRBJ2-3, with D perhaps TRBD2 (5 bases). This CDR3 has 15 amino acids. The V and J ends lost 1 base and 6 bases respectively, with 17 bases between them. Germline loops: CDR1 SQVTM, CDR2 ANQGSEA. The CDR3 nucleotides are TGCAGCGTTGAAGCCACGACTATACGAACCGATACGCAGTATTTT. It is translated as CSVEATTIRTDTQYF.

This sequence joins TRBV4-1 and TRBJ1-2; D remains ambiguous. The CDR3 is made up of 16 amino acids. Germline V gene sequence: CDR1 MGHRA, CDR2 YSYEKL. The V gene lost 1 base and the J gene lost 4 bases, with 16 bases spanning the gap. The CDR3 loop is CASSQGISGLGYGYTF. For the CDR3, the DNA is TGCGCCAGCAGCCAAGGGATATCAGGACTTGGCTATGGCTACACCTTC.

V gene TRBV28 combines with J gene TRBJ2-2, with 11 bases matching TRBD2. Trimming at V came to 5 bases and at J to 1 base, leaving 9 bases not matched to a gene. In germline, CDR1 is MDHEN, CDR2 SYDVKM. The CDR3 has 18 residues. The CDR3 DNA is TGTGCCAGCAGTGTTCTAGCGGGAGGACGCAGGAACACCGGGGAGCTGTTTTTT. Protein product: CASSVLAGGRRNTGELFF.

The chain joins TRBV5-1 to TRBJ2-3, with D tentatively TRBD1 (6 bases). CDR1 is SGHRS, CDR2 YFSETQ, per germline. The CDR3 runs 15 residues. The V end lost 0 bases, the J end lost 5 bases, and 13 bases lay between the germline ends. The CDR3 DNA reads as TGCGCCAGCAGCTTGGAGGCCAGGGGAGTAGATACGCAGTATTTT. This translates into CASSLEARGVDTQYF.

The chain combines TRBV30 with TRBJ1-2, with TRBD1 as a possible D gene (5 bases). V was shortened by 0 bases and J by 9 bases, with 20 bases between the two germline ends. The germline gives CDR1 GTSNPN, CDR2 SVGIG (reference sequence). The CDR3 has 15 residues. The CDR3 region has the DNA TGTGCCTGGAGTGTTCCCGCGGGGGGACGTATGAGCTACACCTTC. Its protein is CAWSVPAGGRMSYTF.

This clone is a singleton in its sample. CDR3 amino acids: CASTHNGGNTDTQYF. CDR3 DNA sequence: TGCGCCAGCACCCATAATGGGGGGAACACAGATACGCAGTATTTT. The chain joins TRBV5-1 to TRBJ2-3, with D maybe TRBD2 (6 bases). The CDR3 is 15 residues long. Germline assignment: CDR1 SGHRS and CDR2 YFSETQ. Trimming took 6 bases from V and 2 from J, leaving 16 bases between them.

This chain uses TRBV6-5 with TRBJ2-7, with D maybe TRBD1 (5 bases). The CDR3 extends over 15 amino acids. V was shortened by 8 bases and J by 2 bases, with 19 bases between the two germline ends. Germline CDR1 reads MNHEY; CDR2 reads SVGAGI. The CDR3 is CASAPGPLGTYEQYF. CDR3 coding DNA: TGTGCCAGCGCTCCAGGGCCCCTAGGGACCTACGAGCAGTACTTC.

Regarding this clone: Sequence at one end of the junction differs from germline and may be a read error. The V gene is TRBV5-4, the J gene TRBJ2-6; possibly TRBD1 for D (5 bases). This CDR3 contains 16 residues. Germline lookup yields CDR1 SGHNT and CDR2 YYREEE (reference sequence). The DNA of the CDR3 is TGTGCCAGCAGCTTGGCCTCACTCTCTGGGGCCAACGGCCTGACTTTC. The encoded protein is CASSLASLSGANGLTF.

This clone was recorded only once. V is TRBV30 and J is TRBJ1-2, with TRBD1 matching 7 bases. Looked up from germline, CDR1 is GTSNPN and CDR2 is SVGIG (reference sequence). Trimming removed 1 base from V and 1 base from J; junction bases left unmatched: 9. CDR3 length equals 16 residues. The CDR3 nucleotides are TGTGCCTGGAGTGGGCAAGACAGGGTCCTTAACTATGGCTACACCTTC. Its translation: CAWSGQDRVLNYGYTF. Full variable domain (remainder filled in from reference TRBV30 and TRBJ1-2): SQTIHQWPATLVQPVGSPLSLECTVEGTSNPNLYWYRQAAGRGLQLLFYSVGIGQISSEVPQNLSASRPQDRQFILSSKKLLLSDSGFYLCAWSGQDRVLNYGYTFGSGTRLTVV.

The V call is TRBV5-4, the J call TRBJ1-1; D is perhaps TRBD1 (5 bases). Germline values: CDR1 SGHNT, CDR2 YYREEE (reference sequence). The CDR3 contains 15 residues. Between the trimmed V and J ends, which lost 0 bases and 3 bases, there was a span of 12 bases. CDR3 sequence (DNA): TGTGCCAGCAGCTTGGATAGTTCGGGGGACACTGAAGCTTTCTTT. Its translation: CASSLDSSGDTEAFF.

The rearrangement links TRBV7-8 to TRBJ2-7; 8 bases map to TRBD2. This CDR3 has 15 residues. Germline trimming cut 2 bases from V and 2 bases from J; bases unmatched to any gene: 5. Germline-derived CDR1 and CDR2 are SGHVS and FQNEAQ. Here the CDR3 DNA reads TGTGCCAGCAGCTTAAGTACTAGCGGCACCTACGAGCAGTACTTC. It specifies CASSLSTSGTYEQYF.

The chain carries TRBV19 and TRBJ2-6; 7 bases agree with TRBD1. V was clipped by 11 bases and J by 4 bases; unmatched bases: 11. In germline, CDR1 is LNHDA, CDR2 SQIVND (reference sequence). The CDR3 runs to 15 residues. The DNA of the CDR3 is TGTGCCGCTGAGAAGGGGGCAGGCGGGGCCAACGTCCTGACTTTC. It is translated as CAAEKGAGGANVLTF.

The chain combines TRBV29-1 with TRBJ1-2; possible D gene TRBD1, 6 bases. V gave up 5 bases and J gave up 4 bases, with 8 bases separating them. Germline CDR1 and CDR2: SQVTM and ANQGSEA. The CDR3 sequence is 11 residues long. In nucleotides, the CDR3 is TGCAGCGTTTCAGGGGCCTATGGCTACACCTTC. This sequence encodes CSVSGAYGYTF.

The table lists this clone with a few counts. The V call is TRBV6-4, the J call TRBJ2-3; perhaps TRBD2 as D (5 bases). V lost 5 bases to trimming and J lost 3 bases, with 9 bases between them. The CDR3 is 13 residues long. The germline CDR1 and CDR2 sequences are MRHNA and SNTAGT. The CDR3 spells CASSSAETDTQYF. DNA for the CDR3: TGTGCCAGCAGTTCAGCGGAGACAGATACGCAGTATTTT.

The chain is built from TRBV19 and TRBJ1-1; D is undetermined. Germline CDR1 LNHDA, CDR2 SQIVND (reference sequence). V lost 10 bases and J lost 4, with 13 bases in between. The CDR3 covers 12 residues. The CDR3 is CATAGLSTEAFF. The CDR3 coding sequence is TGTGCCACCGCGGGTTTAAGCACTGAAGCTTTCTTT.

This chain connects TRBV21-1 to TRBJ1-5; the listed D gene, TRBD1, was not tested against the DNA. TRBV21-1 is tagged as a pseudogene. This CDR3 contains 17 residues. This CDR3 is CASSKGGGQGSNQPQHF. CDR3 sequence (DNA): TGTGCCAGCAGCAAAGGGGGAGGACAGGGAAGCAATCAGCCCCAGCATTTT.

This chain links TRBV9 with TRBJ1-1, with 7 bases that match TRBD1. Germline CDR1 is SGDLS and CDR2 is YYNGEE. This CDR3 is 16 amino acids long. J gave up 7 bases and V 0 bases, and 12 bases lay outside the gene matches. For the CDR3, the DNA is TGTGCCAGCAGCGTAGGGGACAGCTTAGAACAGGATGAAGCTTTCTTT. It is translated as CASSVGDSLEQDEAFF.

The chain combines TRBV27 with TRBJ2-7; TRBD1 matches 11 bases. V dropped 7 bases and J dropped 2; count of bases not matched to a gene: 7. The CDR3 has 15 amino acids. Germline V gene lookup returns CDR1 MNHEY and CDR2 SMNVEV (reference sequence). The CDR3 DNA is TGTGCCAGCACCGGAGGGGACAGGGGGGCCTACGAGCAGTACTTC. Protein: CASTGGDRGAYEQYF.

The V gene is TRBV6-5, the J gene TRBJ1-5; possibly TRBD1 for D (5 bases). The CDR3 loop spans 13 amino acids. Looked up from germline, CDR1 is MNHEY and CDR2 is SVGAGI. V lost 5 bases and J lost 0, with 5 bases in between. CDR3 sequence reads: CASSDSSNQPQHF. The CDR3 nucleotides are TGTGCCAGCAGTGACAGTAGCAATCAGCCCCAGCATTTT.

The chain couples TRBV6-5 to TRBJ2-1; D gene ambiguous. The ends were cut back, 2 bases at V and 8 bases at J, with 7 bases in the middle. Germline CDR1 reads MNHEY; CDR2 reads SVGAGI. The CDR3 has 12 residues. CDR3 loop: CASSYAGDEQFF. In nucleotides, the CDR3 is TGTGCCAGCAGTTACGCTGGAGATGAGCAGTTCTTC.

The chain couples TRBV27 to TRBJ2-1; D is perhaps TRBD2 (6 bases). The V gene lost 5 bases and the J gene lost 8 bases, with 31 bases spanning the gap. In germline, CDR1 is MNHEY, CDR2 SMNVEV (reference sequence). The CDR3 is 19 residues long. The CDR3 loop is CASSPEKFGRQTWRDEQFF. In DNA, the CDR3 is TGTGCCAGCAGTCCCGAAAAATTCGGACGGCAAACTTGGAGGGATGAGCAGTTCTTC.

This clone was picked up one time. V usage is TRBV4-1 and J usage is TRBJ2-7, with D perhaps matching TRBD2 (6 bases). The CDR3 runs 14 residues. Germline V gene sequence: CDR1 MGHRA, CDR2 YSYEKL. The V end was cut by 0 bases, the J end by 3 bases, with 9 bases between. The CDR3 nucleotides read TGCGCCAGCAGCCAAGACAGGGAGGTCTACGAGCAGTACTTC. This encodes CASSQDREVYEQYF.

J is TRBJ2-7 and V is TRBV2, with TRBD2 as a possible D gene (6 bases). Trimming took 6 bases from V and 3 from J, leaving 6 bases between them. The CDR3 runs to 11 residues. Per germline, CDR1 SNHLY and CDR2 FYNNEI. The CDR3 DNA follows: TGTGCCAGCAGGGGGGGCTACGAGCAGTACTTC. This codes for CASRGGYEQYF.

As regards this clone: A junction boundary mismatches the germline segment, possibly from a read error. The chain couples TRBV5-4 to TRBJ2-7; 8 bases align to TRBD2. Germline lookup yields CDR1 SGHNT and CDR2 YYREEE (reference sequence). The CDR3 sequence is 14 residues long. The CDR3 protein is CAGSLVGTSYEQYF. In DNA, the CDR3 is TGTGCCGGCAGCTTGGTTGGGACTAGCTACGAGCAGTACTTC. Looking up the rest from reference TRBV5-4 and TRBJ2-7 gives the full variable domain: ETGVTQSPTHLIKTRGQQVTLRCSSQSGHNTVSWYQQALGQGPQFIFQYYREEENGRGNFPPRFSGLQFPNYSSELNVNALELDDSALYLCAGSLVGTSYEQYFGPGTRLTVT.

The DNA for the CDR3 is TGCGCCAGCAGCCTAGAACGACAGGGAGTAATCAAGTTCTTC. Its translation is CASSLERQGVIKFF. This sequence joins TRBV4-3 and TRBJ2-1, with 7 bases aligning to TRBD1. With 4 bases clipped from V and 14 bases from J, the junction kept 14 bases outside the gene matches. This CDR3 region has 14 residues. Germline V CDR1 and CDR2: LGHNA, YSLEER.